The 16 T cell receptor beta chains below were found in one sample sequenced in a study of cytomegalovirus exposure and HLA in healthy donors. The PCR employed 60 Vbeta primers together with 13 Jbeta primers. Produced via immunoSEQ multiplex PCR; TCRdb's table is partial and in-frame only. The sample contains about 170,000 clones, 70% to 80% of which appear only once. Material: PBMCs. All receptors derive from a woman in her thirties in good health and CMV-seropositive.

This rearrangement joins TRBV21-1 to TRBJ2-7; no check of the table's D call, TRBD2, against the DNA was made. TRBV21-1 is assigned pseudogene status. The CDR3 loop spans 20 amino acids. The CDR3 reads CASSKANASGRMGISYEQYF. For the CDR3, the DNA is TGTGCCAGCAGCAAAGCGAATGCTAGCGGGAGAATGGGGATCTCCTACGAGCAGTACTTC.

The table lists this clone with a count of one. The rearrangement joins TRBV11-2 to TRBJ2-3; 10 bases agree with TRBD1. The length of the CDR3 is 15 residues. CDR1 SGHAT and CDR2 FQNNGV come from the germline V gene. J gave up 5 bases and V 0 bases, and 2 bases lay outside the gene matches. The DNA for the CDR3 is TGTGCCAGCAGCTTAGAGGGACAGGGGCTAGATACGCAGTATTTT. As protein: CASSLEGQGLDTQYF.

The CDR3 DNA reads as TGTGCCAGCAGCCTACCGACAGATACTAGCACAGATACGCAGTATTTT. This codes for CASSLPTDTSTDTQYF. The chain employs TRBV5-4 and TRBJ2-3; D possibly corresponds to TRBD1 (5 bases). CDR1 and CDR2 (germline): SGHNT, YYREEE (reference sequence). The CDR3 is made up of 16 amino acids. Trimming removed 4 bases from V and 0 bases from J, with 15 bases in between.

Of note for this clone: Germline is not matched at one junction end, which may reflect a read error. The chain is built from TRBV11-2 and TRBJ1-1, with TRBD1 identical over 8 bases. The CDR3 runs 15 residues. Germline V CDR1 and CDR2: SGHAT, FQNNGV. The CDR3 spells CASTLRQGTPTEAFF. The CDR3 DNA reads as TGTGCCAGCACCTTACGACAGGGGACCCCCACTGAAGCTTTCTTT.

CDR3 sequence: CASSRTGTGNYEQYF. The CDR3 DNA reads as TGCGCCAGCAGCCGCACCGGGACAGGGAACTACGAGCAGTACTTC. The chain links TRBV4-1 to TRBJ2-7, with TRBD1 identical over 9 bases. Germline values: CDR1 MGHRA, CDR2 YSYEKL. The V and J ends lost 4 bases and 3 bases, in that order; junction bases with no gene match: 7. CDR3 length equals 15 residues.

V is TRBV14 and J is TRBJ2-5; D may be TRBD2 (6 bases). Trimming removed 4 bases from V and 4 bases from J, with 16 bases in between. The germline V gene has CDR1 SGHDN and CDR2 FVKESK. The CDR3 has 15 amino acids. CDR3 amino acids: CASSPRHAGRETQYF. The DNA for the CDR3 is TGTGCCAGCAGCCCACGACACGCGGGGAGAGAGACCCAGTACTTC.

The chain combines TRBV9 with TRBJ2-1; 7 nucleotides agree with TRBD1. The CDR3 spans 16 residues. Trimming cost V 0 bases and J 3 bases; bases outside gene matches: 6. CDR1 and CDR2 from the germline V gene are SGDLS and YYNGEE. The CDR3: CASSVVPAGGYNEQFF. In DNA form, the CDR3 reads TGTGCCAGCAGCGTAGTACCGGCAGGGGGCTACAATGAGCAGTTCTTC.

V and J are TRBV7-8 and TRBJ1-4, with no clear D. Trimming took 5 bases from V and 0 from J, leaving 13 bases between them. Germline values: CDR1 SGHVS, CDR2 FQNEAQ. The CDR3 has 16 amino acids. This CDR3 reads CASSPWSVATNEKLFF. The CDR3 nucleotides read TGTGCCAGCAGCCCGTGGAGTGTCGCAACTAATGAAAAACTGTTTTTT.

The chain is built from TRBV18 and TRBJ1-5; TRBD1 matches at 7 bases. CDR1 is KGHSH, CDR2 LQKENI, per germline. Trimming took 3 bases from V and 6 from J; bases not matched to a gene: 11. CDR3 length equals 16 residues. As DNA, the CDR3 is TGTGCCAGCTCACCTTCCACAGGGGCTAATGGTCAGCCCCAGCATTTT. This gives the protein CASSPSTGANGQPQHF.

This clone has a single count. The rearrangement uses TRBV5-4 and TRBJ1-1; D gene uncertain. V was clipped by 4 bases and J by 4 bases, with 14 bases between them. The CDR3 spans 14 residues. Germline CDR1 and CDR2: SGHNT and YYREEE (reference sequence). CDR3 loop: CASSHGWEATEAFF. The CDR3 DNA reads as TGTGCCAGCAGCCACGGTTGGGAGGCCACTGAAGCTTTCTTT.

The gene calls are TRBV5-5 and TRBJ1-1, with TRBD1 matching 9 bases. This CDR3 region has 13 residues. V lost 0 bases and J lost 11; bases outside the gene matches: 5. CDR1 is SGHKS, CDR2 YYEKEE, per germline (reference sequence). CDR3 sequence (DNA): TGTGCCAGCAGCTTGGAGGGGACAGGGTGGGCTTTCTTT. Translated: CASSLEGTGWAFF. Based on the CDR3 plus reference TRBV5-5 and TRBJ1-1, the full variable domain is DAGVTQSPTHLIKTRGQQVTLRCSPISGHKSVSWYQQVLGQGPQFIFQYYEKEERGRGNFPDRFSARQFPNYSSELNVNALLLGDSALYLCASSLEGTGWAFFGQGTRLTVV.

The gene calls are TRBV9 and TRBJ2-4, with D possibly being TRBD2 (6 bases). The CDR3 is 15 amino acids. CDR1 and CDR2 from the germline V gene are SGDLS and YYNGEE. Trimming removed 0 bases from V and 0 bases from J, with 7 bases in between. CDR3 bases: TGTGCCAGCAGCGTAGGCGGGATAGCCAAAAACATTCAGTACTTC. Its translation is CASSVGGIAKNIQYF.

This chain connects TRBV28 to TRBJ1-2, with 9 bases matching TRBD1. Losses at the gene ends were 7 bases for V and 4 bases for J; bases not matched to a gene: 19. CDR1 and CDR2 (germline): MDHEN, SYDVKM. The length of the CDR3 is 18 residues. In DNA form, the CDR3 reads TGTGCCAGCATCCTGCGGGACAGGGCGTATGGTGGCCTCTATGGCTACACCTTC. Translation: CASILRDRAYGGLYGYTF.

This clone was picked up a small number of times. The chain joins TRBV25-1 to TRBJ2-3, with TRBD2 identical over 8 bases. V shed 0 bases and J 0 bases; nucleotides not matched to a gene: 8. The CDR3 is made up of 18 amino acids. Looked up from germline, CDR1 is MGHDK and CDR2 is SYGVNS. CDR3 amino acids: CASSEYQREPYSTDTQYF. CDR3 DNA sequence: TGTGCCAGCAGTGAATACCAGCGGGAGCCCTACAGCACAGATACGCAGTATTTT.

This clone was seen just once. CDR3 residues: CASSLAGGNTIYF. CDR3 coding DNA: TGTGCCAGCAGCTTGGCAGGTGGAAACACCATATATTTT. The chain carries TRBV5-8 and TRBJ1-3; D gene unclear. Trimming took off 0 bases at V and 3 bases at J, with 4 bases between the two ends. Germline CDR1 SGHTS, CDR2 YDEGEE. This CDR3 is 13 amino acids long.

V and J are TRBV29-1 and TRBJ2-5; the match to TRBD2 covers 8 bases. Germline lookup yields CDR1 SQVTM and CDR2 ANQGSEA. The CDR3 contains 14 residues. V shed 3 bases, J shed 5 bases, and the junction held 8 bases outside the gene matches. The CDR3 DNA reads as TGCAGCGTTGATGGTAGCGGGAACCGGGAGACCCAGTACTTC. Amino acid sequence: CSVDGSGNRETQYF.